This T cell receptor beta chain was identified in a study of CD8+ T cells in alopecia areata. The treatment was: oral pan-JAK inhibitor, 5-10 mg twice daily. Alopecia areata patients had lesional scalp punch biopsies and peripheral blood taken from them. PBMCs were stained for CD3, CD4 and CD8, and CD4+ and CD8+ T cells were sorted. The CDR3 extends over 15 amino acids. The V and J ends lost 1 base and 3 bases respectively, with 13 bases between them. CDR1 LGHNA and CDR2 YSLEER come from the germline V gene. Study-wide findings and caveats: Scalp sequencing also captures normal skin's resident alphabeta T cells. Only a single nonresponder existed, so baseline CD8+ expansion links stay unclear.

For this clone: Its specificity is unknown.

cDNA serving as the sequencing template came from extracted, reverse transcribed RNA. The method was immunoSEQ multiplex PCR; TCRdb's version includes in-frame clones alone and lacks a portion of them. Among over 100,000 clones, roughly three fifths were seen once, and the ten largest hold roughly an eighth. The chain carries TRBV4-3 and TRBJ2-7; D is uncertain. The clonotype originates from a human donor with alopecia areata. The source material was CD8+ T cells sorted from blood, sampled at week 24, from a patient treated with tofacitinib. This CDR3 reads CASSQVWQHNYEQYF. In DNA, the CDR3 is TGCGCCAGCAGCCAAGTTTGGCAGCACAACTACGAGCAGTACTTC.